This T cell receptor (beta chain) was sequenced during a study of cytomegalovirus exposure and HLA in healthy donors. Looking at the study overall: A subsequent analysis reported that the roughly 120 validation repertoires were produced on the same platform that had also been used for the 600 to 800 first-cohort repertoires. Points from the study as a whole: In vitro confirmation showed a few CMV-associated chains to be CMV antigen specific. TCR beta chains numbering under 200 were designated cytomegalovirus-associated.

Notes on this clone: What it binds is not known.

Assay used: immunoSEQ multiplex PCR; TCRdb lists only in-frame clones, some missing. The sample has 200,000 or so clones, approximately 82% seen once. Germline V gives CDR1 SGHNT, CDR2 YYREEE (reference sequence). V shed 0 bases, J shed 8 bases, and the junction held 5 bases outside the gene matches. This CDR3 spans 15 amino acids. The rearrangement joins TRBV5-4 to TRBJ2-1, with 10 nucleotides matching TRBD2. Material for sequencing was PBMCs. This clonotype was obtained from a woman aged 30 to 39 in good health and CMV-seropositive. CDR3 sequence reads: CASSLGLAGYDEQFF. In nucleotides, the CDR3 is TGTGCCAGCAGCTTGGGACTAGCGGGTTATGATGAGCAGTTCTTC.